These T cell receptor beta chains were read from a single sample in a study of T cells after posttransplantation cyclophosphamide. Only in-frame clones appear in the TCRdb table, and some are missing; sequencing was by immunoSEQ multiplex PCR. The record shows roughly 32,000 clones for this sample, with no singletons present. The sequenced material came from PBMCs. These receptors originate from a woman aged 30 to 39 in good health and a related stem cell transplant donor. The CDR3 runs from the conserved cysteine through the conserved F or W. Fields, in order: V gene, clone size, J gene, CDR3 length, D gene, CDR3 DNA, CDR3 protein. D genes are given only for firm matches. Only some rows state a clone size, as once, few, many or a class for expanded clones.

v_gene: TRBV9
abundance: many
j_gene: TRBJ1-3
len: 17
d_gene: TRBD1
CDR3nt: TGTGCCAGCAGCGTAGCACCGGGACAGAGCTCTGGAAACACCATATATTTT
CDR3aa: CASSVAPGQSSGNTIYF

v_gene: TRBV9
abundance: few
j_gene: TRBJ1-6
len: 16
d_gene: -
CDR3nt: TGTGCCAGCAGCGTAGATGATCCGGGGAGGAATTCACCCCTCCACTTT
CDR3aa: CASSVDDPGRNSPLHF

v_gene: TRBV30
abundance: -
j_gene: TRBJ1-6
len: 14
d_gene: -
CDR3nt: TGTGCCTGGAGTGGCGTCCTTTCTAATTCACCCCTCCACTTT
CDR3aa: CAWSGVLSNSPLHF

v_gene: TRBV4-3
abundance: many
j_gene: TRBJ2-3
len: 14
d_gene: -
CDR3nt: TGCGCCAGCAGCCAAGAACTTAGCACAGATACGCAGTATTTT
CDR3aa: CASSQELSTDTQYF

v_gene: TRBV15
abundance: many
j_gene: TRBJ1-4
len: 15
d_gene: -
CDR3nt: TGTGCCACCAGCATCTTTCGCGGGGCTAATGAAAAACTGTTTTTT
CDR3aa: CATSIFRGANEKLFF

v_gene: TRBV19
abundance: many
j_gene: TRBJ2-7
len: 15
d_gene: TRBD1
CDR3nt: TGTGCCAGTAGCCTTGGACAGGGCCTCTCCTACGAGCAGTACTTC
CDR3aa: CASSLGQGLSYEQYF

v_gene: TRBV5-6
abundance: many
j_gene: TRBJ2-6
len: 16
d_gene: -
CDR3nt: TGTGCCAGCGCTGATGGACTGCACTCTGGGGCCAACGTCCTGACTTTC
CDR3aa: CASADGLHSGANVLTF

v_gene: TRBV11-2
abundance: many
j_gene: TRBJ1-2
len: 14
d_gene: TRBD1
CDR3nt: TGTGCCAGCAGCTTAGAGACAGGGGGCTCTGGCTACACCTTC
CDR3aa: CASSLETGGSGYTF

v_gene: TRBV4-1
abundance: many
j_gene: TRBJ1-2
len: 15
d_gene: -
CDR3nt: TGCGCCAGCAATAGAGGGGATATTGTTAACTATGGCTACACCTTC
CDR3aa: CASNRGDIVNYGYTF

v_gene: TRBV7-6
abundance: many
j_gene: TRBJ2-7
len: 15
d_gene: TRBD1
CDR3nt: TGTGCCAGCAGCTTAGACGAGACAGGGTCCTACGAGCAGTACTTC
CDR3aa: CASSLDETGSYEQYF

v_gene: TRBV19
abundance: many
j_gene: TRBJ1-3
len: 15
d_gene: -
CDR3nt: TGTGCCAGTAGCCCAACAAGGAGGGCTGGAAACACCATATATTTT
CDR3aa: CASSPTRRAGNTIYF

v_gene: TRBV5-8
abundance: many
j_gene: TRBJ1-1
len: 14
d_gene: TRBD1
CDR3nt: TGTGCCAGCAGCTTTGAGGACAGGGCACTGGGAGCTTTCTTT
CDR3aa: CASSFEDRALGAFF

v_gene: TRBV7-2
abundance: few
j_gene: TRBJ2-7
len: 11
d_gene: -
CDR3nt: TGTGCCAGCAGCCTATACTACGAGCAGTACTTC
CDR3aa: CASSLYYEQYF

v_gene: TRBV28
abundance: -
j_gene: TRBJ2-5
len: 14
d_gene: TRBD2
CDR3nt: TGTGCCAGCAGCCGCGGGGGGGTCCAAGAGACCCAGTACTTC
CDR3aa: CASSRGGVQETQYF

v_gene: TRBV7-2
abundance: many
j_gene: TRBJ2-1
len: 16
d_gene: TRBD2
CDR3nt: TGTGCCAGCAGCTTGGCTACAGCGGGGTCCTACAATGAGCAGTTCTTC
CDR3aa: CASSLATAGSYNEQFF

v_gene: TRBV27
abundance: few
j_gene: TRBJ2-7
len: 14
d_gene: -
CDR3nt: TGTGCCAGCAGTTTATCCCCAGGGACCTACGAGCAGTACTTC
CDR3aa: CASSLSPGTYEQYF

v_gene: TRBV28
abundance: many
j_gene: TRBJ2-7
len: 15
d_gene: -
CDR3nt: TGTGCCAGCAGTTTAGATCCCAGGGCAGCCTACGAGCAGTACTTC
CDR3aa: CASSLDPRAAYEQYF